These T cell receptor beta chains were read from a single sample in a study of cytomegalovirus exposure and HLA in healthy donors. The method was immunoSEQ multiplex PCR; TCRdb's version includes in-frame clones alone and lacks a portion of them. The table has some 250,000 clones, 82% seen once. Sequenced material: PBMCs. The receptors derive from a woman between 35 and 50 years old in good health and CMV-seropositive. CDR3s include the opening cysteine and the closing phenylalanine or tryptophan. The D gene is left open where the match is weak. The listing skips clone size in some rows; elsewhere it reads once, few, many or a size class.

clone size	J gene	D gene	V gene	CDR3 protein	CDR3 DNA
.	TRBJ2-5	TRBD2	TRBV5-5	CASSPGLAGGWMSETQYF	TGTGCCAGCAGCCCGGGACTAGCGGGAGGTTGGATGTCGGAGACCCAGTACTTC
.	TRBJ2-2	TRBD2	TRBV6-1	CASSDKRGGAGELFF	TGTGCCAGCAGTGATAAGCGGGGAGGGGCCGGGGAGCTGTTTTTT
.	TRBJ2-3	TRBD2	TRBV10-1	CASSDVRRGLVFSTDTQYF	TGCGCCAGCAGTGATGTGCGCAGAGGACTAGTTTTTAGTACAGATACGCAGTATTTT
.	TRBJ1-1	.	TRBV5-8	CASSTTGAWKSFF	TGTGCCAGCAGTACAACAGGAGCGTGGAAGTCTTTCTTT
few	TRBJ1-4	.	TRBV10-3	CAISRQSNEKLFF	TGTGCCATCAGTCGACAATCCAATGAAAAACTGTTTTTT
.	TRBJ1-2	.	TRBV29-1	CSVEVAWGADGGYTF	TGCAGCGTTGAAGTCGCCTGGGGCGCGGATGGTGGCTACACCTTC
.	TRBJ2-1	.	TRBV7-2	CASSFPREDNKQFF	TGTGCCAGCAGCTTCCCGCGGGAAGACAATAAGCAGTTCTTC
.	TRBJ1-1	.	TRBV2	CASSENTGLNTEAFF	TGTGCCAGCAGTGAGAATACAGGTTTGAACACTGAAGCTTTCTTT
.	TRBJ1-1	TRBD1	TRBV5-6	CASSLAGGGNTEAFF	TGTGCCAGCAGCTTGGCCGGAGGGGGCAACACTGAAGCTTTCTTT
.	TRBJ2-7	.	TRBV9	CASSVEGGPYEQYF	TGTGCCAGCAGCGTAGAAGGAGGCCCCTACGAGCAGTACTTC
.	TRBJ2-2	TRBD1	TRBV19	CASSIGTGGIGELFF	TGTGCCAGTAGTATAGGGACAGGGGGCATCGGGGAGCTGTTTTTT
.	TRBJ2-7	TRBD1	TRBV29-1	CSVARQGSSYEQYF	TGCAGCGTCGCCAGACAGGGTTCGTCCTACGAGCAGTACTTC
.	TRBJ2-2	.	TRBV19	CASTTRGGGELFF	TGTGCCAGTACCACTAGGGGGGGCGGGGAGCTGTTTTTT
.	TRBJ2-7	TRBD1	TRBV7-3	CASSPTGQGGYEQYF	TGTGCCAGCAGCCCGACGGGACAGGGTGGTTACGAGCAGTACTTC
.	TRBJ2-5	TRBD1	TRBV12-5	CASGLPRGTGTSETQYF	TGTGCTAGTGGTTTACCAAGGGGGACAGGGACCTCAGAGACCCAGTACTTC
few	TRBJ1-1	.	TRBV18	CASSPQGVNTEAFF	TGTGCCAGCTCACCACAGGGAGTAAACACTGAAGCTTTCTTT
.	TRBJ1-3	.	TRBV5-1	CASSTSAGIGNTIYF	TGCGCCAGCAGCACCTCCGCGGGGATTGGAAACACCATATATTTT
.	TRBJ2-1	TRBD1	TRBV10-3	CATWDRALVYNEQFF	TGTGCCACCTGGGACAGGGCCCTTGTTTACAATGAGCAGTTCTTC
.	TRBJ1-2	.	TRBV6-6	CASKIDTHYGYTF	TGTGCCAGCAAAATAGACACCCACTATGGCTACACCTTC
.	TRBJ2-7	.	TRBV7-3	CASSLPRGEQYF	TGTGCCAGCAGCTTACCCAGGGGCGAGCAGTACTTC
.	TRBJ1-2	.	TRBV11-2	CASSPIMDYGYTF	TGTGCCAGCAGCCCTATTATGGACTATGGCTACACCTTC
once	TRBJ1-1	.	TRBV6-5	CASSYLTQDTEAFF	TGTGCCAGCAGTTACCTGACGCAGGACACTGAAGCTTTCTTT
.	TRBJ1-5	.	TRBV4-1	CAGSHEQGTYSNQPQHF	TGCGCCGGCAGCCATGAACAGGGAACTTATAGCAATCAGCCCCAGCATTTT
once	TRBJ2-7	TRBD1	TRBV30	CAWAYFGTGVDEQYF	TGTGCCTGGGCCTACTTCGGGACAGGGGTGGACGAGCAGTACTTC
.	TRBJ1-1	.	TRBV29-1	CSVAPSVNTEAFF	TGCAGCGTTGCCCCTTCAGTGAACACTGAAGCTTTCTTT
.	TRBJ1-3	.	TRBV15	CATSSRQTNSGNTIYF	TGTGCCACCAGCAGTCGGCAGACTAACTCTGGAAACACCATATATTTT
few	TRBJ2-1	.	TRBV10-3	CAISAARGNEQFF	TGTGCCATCAGTGCGGCCAGGGGCAATGAGCAGTTCTTC
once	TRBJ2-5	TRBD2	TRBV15	CATSRGFSGDLIRSETQYF	TGTGCCACCAGCAGGGGATTTAGCGGGGATCTTATTAGGTCGGAGACCCAGTACTTC
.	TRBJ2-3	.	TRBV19	CASSETGTDTQYF	TGTGCCAGTAGTGAAACTGGCACAGATACGCAGTATTTT
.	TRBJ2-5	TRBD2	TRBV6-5	CASSTGLAGSETQYF	TGTGCCAGCAGTACGGGACTAGCGGGTTCAGAGACCCAGTACTTC
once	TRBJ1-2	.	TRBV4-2	CASSQDEEFNYGYTF	TGTGCCAGCAGCCAAGACGAAGAGTTTAACTATGGCTACACCTTC